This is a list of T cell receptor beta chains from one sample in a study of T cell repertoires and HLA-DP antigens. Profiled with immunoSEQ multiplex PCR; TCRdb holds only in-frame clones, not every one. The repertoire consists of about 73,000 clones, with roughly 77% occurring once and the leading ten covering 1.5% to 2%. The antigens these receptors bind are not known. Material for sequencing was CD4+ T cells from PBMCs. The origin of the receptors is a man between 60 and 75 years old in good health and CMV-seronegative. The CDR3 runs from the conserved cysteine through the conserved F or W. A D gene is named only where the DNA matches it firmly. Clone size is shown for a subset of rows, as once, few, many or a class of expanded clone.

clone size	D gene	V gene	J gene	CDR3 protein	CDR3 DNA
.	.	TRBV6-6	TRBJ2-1	CASSYSMLGGEQFF	TGTGCCAGCAGTTACTCGATGTTAGGAGGTGAGCAGTTCTTC
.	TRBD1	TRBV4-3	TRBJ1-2	CASSPTGNYGYTF	TGCGCCAGCAGCCCGACAGGGAACTATGGCTACACCTTC
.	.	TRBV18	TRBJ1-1	CASSTEGDTEAFF	TGTGCCAGCTCAACGGAGGGGGACACTGAAGCTTTCTTT
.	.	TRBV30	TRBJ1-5	CAWSVLSDQPQHF	TGTGCCTGGAGTGTACTTTCGGATCAGCCCCAGCATTTT
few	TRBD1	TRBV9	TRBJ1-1	CASSVGTGIKSSEAFF	TGTGCCAGCAGCGTAGGGACAGGGATTAAATCTTCTGAAGCTTTCTTT
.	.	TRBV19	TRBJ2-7	CASSIAAGAHYEQYF	TGTGCCAGTAGTATAGCGGCGGGCGCACATTACGAGCAGTACTTC
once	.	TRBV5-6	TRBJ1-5	CASSLGSNQPQHF	TGTGCCAGCAGCTTGGGCAGCAATCAGCCCCAGCATTTT
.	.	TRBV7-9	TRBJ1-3	CASSLNRAGNTIYF	TGTGCCAGCAGCTTAAACAGGGCTGGAAACACCATATATTTT
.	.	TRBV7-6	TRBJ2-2	CASVRSGGSGELFF	TGTGCCAGCGTTCGAAGTGGTGGCTCCGGGGAGCTGTTTTTT
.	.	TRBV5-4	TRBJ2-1	CASSFQGGNEQFF	TGTGCCAGCAGCTTCCAGGGTGGGAATGAGCAGTTCTTC
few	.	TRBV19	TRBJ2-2	CASGAFAGELFF	TGTGCCAGTGGAGCTTTCGCCGGGGAGCTGTTTTTT
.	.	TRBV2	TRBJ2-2	CASTGRGYPGELFF	TGTGCCAGCACGGGAAGAGGGTATCCCGGGGAGCTGTTTTTT
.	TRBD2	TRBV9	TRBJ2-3	CASSGRTSGGSDTQYF	TGTGCCAGCAGCGGGCGGACTAGCGGGGGTTCAGATACGCAGTATTTT
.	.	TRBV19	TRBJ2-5	CASRREVQETQYF	TGTGCCAGCAGGAGAGAAGTCCAAGAGACCCAGTACTTC
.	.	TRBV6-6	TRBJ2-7	CASSSIRGSPYEQYF	TGTGCCAGCAGTTCCATCAGGGGTTCTCCCTACGAGCAGTACTTC
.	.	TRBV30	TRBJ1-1	CAWSINHEAFF	TGTGCCTGGAGTATTAATCATGAAGCTTTCTTT
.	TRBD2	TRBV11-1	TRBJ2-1	CASSLVGSAGGSFF	TGTGCCAGCAGCTTAGTTGGGTCTGCGGGAGGGTCGTTCTTC
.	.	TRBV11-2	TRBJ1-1	CASSRLTGNTEAFF	TGTGCCAGCAGCCGCCTAACAGGGAACACTGAAGCTTTCTTT
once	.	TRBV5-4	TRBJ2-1	CASSLNSGTPYNEQFF	TGTGCCAGCAGCTTGAATTCAGGGACCCCCTACAATGAGCAGTTCTTC
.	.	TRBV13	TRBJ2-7	CASSSRQTFYEQYF	TGTGCCAGCAGCTCGCGACAGACTTTCTACGAGCAGTACTTC
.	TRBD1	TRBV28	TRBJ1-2	CASSLRGLGGYTF	TGTGCCAGCAGTTTAAGGGGGCTGGGTGGCTACACCTTC
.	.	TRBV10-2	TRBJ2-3	CASSHAGTDTQYF	TGCGCCAGCAGTCACGCCGGCACAGATACGCAGTATTTT
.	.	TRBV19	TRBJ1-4	CASSIEAASTNEKLFF	TGTGCCAGTAGTATTGAGGCAGCCTCAACTAATGAAAAACTGTTTTTT
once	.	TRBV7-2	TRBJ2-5	CASSLAGRQETQYF	TGTGCCAGCAGCTTAGCTGGCCGGCAAGAGACCCAGTACTTC
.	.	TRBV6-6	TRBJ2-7	CASSRDRSSYEQYF	TGTGCCAGCAGCCGGGACCGGAGCTCCTACGAGCAGTACTTC
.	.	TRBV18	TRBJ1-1	CASSPTGNTEAFF	TGTGCCAGCTCCCCGACTGGAAACACTGAAGCTTTCTTT
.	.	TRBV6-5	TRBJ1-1	CASSYGGRHRNTEAFF	TGTGCCAGCAGTTACGGCGGGAGACATAGGAACACTGAAGCTTTCTTT
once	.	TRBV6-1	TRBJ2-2	CASSEPGRSTGELFF	TGTGCCAGCAGTGAACCGGGTCGGTCAACCGGGGAGCTGTTTTTT
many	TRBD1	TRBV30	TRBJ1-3	CAWSSGQPGNTIYF	TGTGCCTGGAGTTCGGGACAGCCTGGAAACACCATATATTTT